The 3 T cell receptor beta chains reported below all come from one sample, sequenced in a study of blood T cell repertoires in COVID-19. Sequenced by immunoSEQ multiplex PCR; TCRdb stores in-frame clones only, minus some. The sample holds 80,000 or so clones, about 86% seen once. Sequencing was performed on peripheral blood. These receptor sequences come from a human donor in a cohort sampled during active COVID-19.

The rearrangement links TRBV2 to TRBJ2-1; TRBD2 matches 9 bases. Trimming took 3 bases from V and 8 from J; bases not matched to a gene: 8. The length of the CDR3 is 15 residues. Germline V gene sequence: CDR1 SNHLY, CDR2 FYNNEI. CDR3 loop: CASSDPAGGFYEQFF. The CDR3 DNA reads as TGTGCCAGCAGTGACCCAGCGGGGGGATTCTATGAGCAGTTCTTC.

The rearrangement uses TRBV28 and TRBJ1-2; D ambiguous. This CDR3 is built from 14 residues. Germline CDR1 is MDHEN and CDR2 is SYDVKM. V dropped 6 bases and J dropped 8 bases, with 19 bases sitting between them. The CDR3 DNA sequence: TGTGCCAGCAGAACCCTAGTACGGAATTTCGGCTACACCTTC. Translated, it gives CASRTLVRNFGYTF.

The chain joins TRBV7-8 to TRBJ2-5, with no clear D. Germline CDR1 SGHVS, CDR2 FQNEAQ. V lost 1 base and J 0 bases, leaving 6 bases between the germline ends. The CDR3 consists of 14 residues. In DNA form, the CDR3 reads TGTGCCAGCAGCTTAGTGTCTTACCAAGAGACCCAGTACTTC. Protein product: CASSLVSYQETQYF.